These 14 T cell receptor beta chains share one sample of origin, sequenced in a study of siplizumab effects on memory and regulatory T cells. TCRdb's table, derived via immunoSEQ multiplex PCR, lists solely in-frame clones and lacks some. The sample shows tens of thousands of clones, roughly 89% of them seen only once. Sequencing used Tregs sorted from blood. The receptors were sampled from a human donor in good health.

In its sample, this clone was seen a few times. The chain has TRBV27 and TRBJ2-7; the match to TRBD1 covers 7 bases. The CDR3 loop spans 14 amino acids. V shed 2 bases and J 4 bases; nucleotides not matched to a gene: 5. Per germline, CDR1 MNHEY and CDR2 SMNVEV (reference sequence). The CDR3 loop reads CASSLMGQRYEQYF. In DNA form, the CDR3 reads TGTGCCAGCAGTTTAATGGGACAGAGATACGAGCAGTACTTC.

The chain uses TRBV11-2 and TRBJ2-4; D is ambiguous. The CDR3 extends over 14 amino acids. The germline gives CDR1 SGHAT, CDR2 FQNNGV. With 5 bases removed from V and 0 bases from J, the gap between germline ends came to 8 bases. The DNA for the CDR3 is TGTGCCAGCAGCCCCCGGCTAGCCAAAAACATTCAGTACTTC. This translates into CASSPRLAKNIQYF.

CDR3 amino acids: CASTGAGETQYF. CDR3 bases: TGTGCCAGCACAGGGGCGGGAGAGACCCAGTACTTC. This chain connects TRBV6-1 to TRBJ2-5; D is perhaps TRBD1 (6 bases). CDR3 size: 12 residues. Germline values: CDR1 MNHNS, CDR2 SASEGT. The ends were cut back, 7 bases at V and 4 bases at J, with 10 bases in the middle.

This clone has a single count. The junction departs from germline at one end; a sequencing error may be responsible. The gene calls are TRBV9 and TRBJ2-1; D is unclear. This CDR3 region has 9 residues. Germline CDR1 and CDR2: SGDLS and YYNGEE. CDR3 DNA: TGTGCCAGCTGCCCAATGAATGTCTTC. Protein: CASCPMNVF.

The chain employs TRBV6-1 and TRBJ2-1; a possible D gene is TRBD2 (6 bases). The length of the CDR3 is 14 residues. CDR1 and CDR2 from the germline V gene are MNHNS and SASEGT. Trimming removed 4 bases from V and 4 bases from J, with 11 bases in between. CDR3 sequence: CASSVGLFYNEQFF. CDR3 bases: TGTGCCAGCAGTGTCGGACTATTTTACAATGAGCAGTTCTTC.

In DNA form, the CDR3 reads TGCGCCAGCAGCCAAGATCATGCGGGGGCTGTGGCCGGGGAGCTGTTTTTT. It encodes CASSQDHAGAVAGELFF. V is TRBV4-1 and J is TRBJ2-2; the D gene is possibly TRBD2 (7 bases). CDR3 length: 17 amino acids. Looked up from germline, CDR1 is MGHRA and CDR2 is YSYEKL. V lost 0 bases and J lost 6, with 17 bases in between.

The CDR3 sequence: CATSRLGPEQFF. CDR3 nucleotide sequence: TGTGCCACCAGCAGGCTAGGACCTGAGCAGTTCTTC. The rearrangement uses TRBV15 and TRBJ2-1; no firm D call. CDR1 is LNHNV, CDR2 YYDKDF, per germline (reference sequence). The CDR3 is 12 residues long. V was pared by 3 bases and J by 9 bases, with 9 bases between.

The chain uses TRBV5-1 and TRBJ2-2; 11 bases are a match to TRBD2. V shed 2 bases, J shed 1 base, and the junction held 1 base outside the gene matches. Germline V CDR1 and CDR2: SGHRS, YFSETQ. The CDR3 has 16 residues. The CDR3 loop is CASSFTSGGNTGELFF. CDR3 DNA sequence: TGCGCCAGCAGCTTCACTAGCGGGGGGAACACCGGGGAGCTGTTTTTT.

The chain is built from TRBV2 and TRBJ2-7, with D unclear. V shed 4 bases and J shed 3 bases, with 4 bases lying between them. Germline lookup yields CDR1 SNHLY and CDR2 FYNNEI. The CDR3 spans 11 residues. CDR3 protein: CASSGVYEQYF. DNA of the CDR3: TGTGCCAGCAGTGGAGTCTACGAGCAGTACTTC.

V is TRBV7-2 and J is TRBJ1-2; the D is unclear. Germline V lookup: CDR1 SGHTA, CDR2 FQGNSA. The V and J ends lost 1 base and 4 bases respectively, with 10 bases between them. The CDR3 covers 14 residues. CDR3 bases: TGTGCCAGCAGCTTAGTAGACGGGATCTATGGCTACACCTTC. Amino acid sequence: CASSLVDGIYGYTF.

The chain recombines TRBV10-1 with TRBJ2-3; D unresolved. CDR3 size: 14 residues. V was trimmed by 4 bases and J by 0 bases, leaving 8 bases between them. CDR1 and CDR2 from the germline V gene are WNHNN and SYGVQD (reference sequence). The CDR3 DNA is TGCGCCAGCAGTGGCAGGTCTAGCACAGATACGCAGTATTTT. This encodes CASSGRSSTDTQYF.

The genes are TRBV6-4 and TRBJ2-2; TRBD1 aligns across 7 bases. CDR1 is MRHNA and CDR2 is SNTAGT in the germline V gene. The CDR3 sequence is 14 residues long. The J segment lost 1 base and the V segment lost 8 bases, leaving 4 bases of the junction unmatched. The CDR3 DNA reads TGTGCCAGCCCCCGGGACAGGAACACCGGGGAGCTGTTTTTT. As protein: CASPRDRNTGELFF.

The rearrangement links TRBV5-5 to TRBJ1-1; the D is unclear. Germline lookup yields CDR1 SGHKS and CDR2 YYEKEE (reference sequence). CDR3 length: 14 amino acids. V was pared by 3 bases and J by 5 bases, with 14 bases between. This CDR3 is CASSSNTRWTEAFF. Written as DNA, the CDR3 is TGTGCCAGCAGCTCCAACACGCGATGGACTGAAGCTTTCTTT.

CDR3 in DNA: TGTGCCTGGATTAGGCGGGGATCAGACGAGCAGTACTTC. Residues: CAWIRRGSDEQYF. V and J are TRBV30 and TRBJ2-7; D is possibly TRBD2 (6 bases). The CDR3 spans 13 residues. Germline CDR1 GTSNPN, CDR2 SVGIG (reference sequence). Between the trimmed V and J ends, which lost 4 bases and 5 bases, there was a span of 15 bases.